This T cell receptor (beta chain) originates from a study of CD8 T cells in ankylosing spondylitis (dated by TCRdb to about 2017). Concerning the study at large: The study profiled T cell receptor beta repertoires in healthy donors and ankylosing spondylitis patients to find disease-linked TCR variants. In total, the full study cohort was made up of nearly 110 healthy donors and 25 to 30 ankylosing spondylitis patients. Samples of peripheral blood were taken, and for ankylosing spondylitis patients, synovial fluid was collected as well.

Comments on this clonotype: It has no known antigen specificity. No per-base quality is available; no much larger clone lies one base away.

The data were produced on an Illumina HiSeq 2500. Quantitative 5'-RACE with molecular barcodes was used to prepare TCR beta libraries. In the source study's methods: A new computational method, built on a probabilistic model of VDJ rearrangement, was used to identify disease-linked TCR variants. TCRdb took the public reads, trimmed them with fastp at Q25, ran MiXCR for clone calling and kept in-frame beta chains. Under each unique CDR3 protein, matching rows form one entry showing the most common genes and DNA. TCRdb's processing, not the authors' own work, is the source of the V and J calls. Present in this sample are around 210,000 distinct CDR3 sequences, approximately 7.6% of which were seen just once. The top ten clones comprise 4.5% to 5% of the sample. The study at large found these results: A TCR beta motif made up of several highly homologous amino acid variants appeared to be characteristic of blood from ankylosing spondylitis patients. In peripheral blood, the disease-linked clones were found at relatively low frequencies and had a CD8+ phenotype. Significant enrichment of the disease-linked clones was reported in matched synovial fluid samples from ankylosing spondylitis patients. Some motif variants were previously reported in synovial fluid and blood of reactive arthritis patients, suggesting common disease-initiation mechanisms.

As encoded in the germline V gene, CDR1 is KGHSH while CDR2 is LQKENI. The CDR3 numbers 13 residues from cysteine through phenylalanine. Only the CDR3 DNA is retained, 39 bases long and in frame from the first base. Deletion took 3 bases off V and 5 bases off J, with a span of 11 bases between the germline ends. This sequence was found in a female donor with ankylosing spondylitis or in good health (not recorded which). Rearrangement joined TRBV18 to TRBJ2-7; TRBD1 is a possible D gene, resting on 6 matching bases. Sample: blood, either unsorted or a sorted T cell fraction (not recorded which). CDR3 sequence: CASSPNRAHEQYF. The DNA sequence is given as TGTGCCAGCTCACCCAACAGGGCCCACGAGCAGTACTTC.